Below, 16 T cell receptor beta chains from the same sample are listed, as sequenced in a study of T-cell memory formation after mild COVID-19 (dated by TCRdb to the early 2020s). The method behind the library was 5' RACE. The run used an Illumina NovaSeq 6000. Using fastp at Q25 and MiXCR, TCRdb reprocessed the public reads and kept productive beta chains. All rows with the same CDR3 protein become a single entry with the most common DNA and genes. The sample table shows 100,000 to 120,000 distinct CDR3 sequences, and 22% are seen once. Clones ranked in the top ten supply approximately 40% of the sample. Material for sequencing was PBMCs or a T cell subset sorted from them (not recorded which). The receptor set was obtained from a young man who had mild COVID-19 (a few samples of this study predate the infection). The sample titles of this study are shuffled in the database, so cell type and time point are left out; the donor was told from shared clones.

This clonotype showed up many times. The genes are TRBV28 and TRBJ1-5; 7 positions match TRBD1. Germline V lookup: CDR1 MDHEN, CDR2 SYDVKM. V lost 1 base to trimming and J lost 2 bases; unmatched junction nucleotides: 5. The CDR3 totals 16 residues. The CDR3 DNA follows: TGTGCCAGCAGTTTATTTGGAGGGGGCGGCAATCAGCCCCAGCATTTT. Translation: CASSLFGGGGNQPQHF.

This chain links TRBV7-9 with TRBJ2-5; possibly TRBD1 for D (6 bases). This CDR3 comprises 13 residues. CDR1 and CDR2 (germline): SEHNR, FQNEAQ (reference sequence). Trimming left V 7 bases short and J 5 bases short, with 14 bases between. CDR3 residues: CASIQDSRETQYF. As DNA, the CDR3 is TGTGCCAGCATCCAGGACAGCCGGGAGACCCAGTACTTC.

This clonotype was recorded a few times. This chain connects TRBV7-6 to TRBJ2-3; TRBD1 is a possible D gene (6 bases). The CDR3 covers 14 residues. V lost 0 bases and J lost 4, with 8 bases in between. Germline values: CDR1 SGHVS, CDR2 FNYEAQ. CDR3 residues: CASSLAGAADTQYF. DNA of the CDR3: TGTGCCAGCAGCTTAGCGGGGGCCGCAGATACGCAGTATTTT. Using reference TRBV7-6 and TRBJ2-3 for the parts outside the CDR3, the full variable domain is GAGVSQSPRYKVTKRGQDVALRCDPISGHVSLYWYRQALGQGPEFLTYFNYEAQQDKSGLPNDRFSAERPEGSISTLTIQRTEQRDSAMYRCASSLAGAADTQYFGPGTRLTVL.

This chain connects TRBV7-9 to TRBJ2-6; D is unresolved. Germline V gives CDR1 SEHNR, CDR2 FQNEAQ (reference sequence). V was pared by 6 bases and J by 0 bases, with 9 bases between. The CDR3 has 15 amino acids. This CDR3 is CASRGPFSGANVLTF. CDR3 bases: TGTGCCAGCAGGGGCCCTTTCTCTGGGGCCAACGTCCTGACTTTC.

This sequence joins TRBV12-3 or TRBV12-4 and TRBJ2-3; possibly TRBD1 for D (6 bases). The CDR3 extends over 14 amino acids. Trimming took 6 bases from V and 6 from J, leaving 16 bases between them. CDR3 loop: CASSPTGRADTQYF. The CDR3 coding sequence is TGTGCCAGCAGCCCGACAGGTCGAGCCGATACGCAGTATTTT.

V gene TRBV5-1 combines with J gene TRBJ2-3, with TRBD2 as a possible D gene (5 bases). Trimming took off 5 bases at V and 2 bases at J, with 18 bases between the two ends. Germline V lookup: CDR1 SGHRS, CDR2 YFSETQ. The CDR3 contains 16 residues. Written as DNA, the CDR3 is TGCGCCAGCAGTCCATATCTAGCTGAAATCACAGATACGCAGTATTTT. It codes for CASSPYLAEITDTQYF.

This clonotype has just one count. CDR3 bases: TGTGCCAGCAGCAGGGGGGAGATGAACACTGAAGCTTTCTTT. This translates into CASSRGEMNTEAFF. The rearrangement uses TRBV28 and TRBJ1-1; 7 bases match TRBD1. CDR3 length: 14 amino acids. V was pared by 6 bases and J by 0 bases, with 4 bases of the junction left unmatched. From germline, CDR1 is MDHEN and CDR2 SYDVKM.

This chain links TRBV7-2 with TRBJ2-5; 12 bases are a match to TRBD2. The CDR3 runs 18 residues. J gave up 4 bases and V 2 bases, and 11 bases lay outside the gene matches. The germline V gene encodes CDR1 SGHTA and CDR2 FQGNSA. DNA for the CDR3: TGTGCCAGCAGCTTAATCCTAGCGGGGGGGCCTCCCCGAGAGACCCAGTACTTC. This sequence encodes CASSLILAGGPPRETQYF.

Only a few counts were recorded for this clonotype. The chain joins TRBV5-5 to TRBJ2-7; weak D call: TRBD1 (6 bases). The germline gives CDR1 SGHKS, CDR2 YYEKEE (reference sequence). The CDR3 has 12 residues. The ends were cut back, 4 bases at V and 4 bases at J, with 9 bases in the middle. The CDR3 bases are TGTGCCAGCAGCGCCGGACAGTACGAGCAGTACTTC. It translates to CASSAGQYEQYF.

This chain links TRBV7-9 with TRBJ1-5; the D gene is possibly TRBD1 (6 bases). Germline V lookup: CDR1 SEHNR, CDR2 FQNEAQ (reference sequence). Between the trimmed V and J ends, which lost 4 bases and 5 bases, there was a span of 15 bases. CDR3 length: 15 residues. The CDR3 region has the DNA TGTGCCAGCAGCTCGACGGCGGCAGGGGATCAGCCCCAGCATTTT. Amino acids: CASSSTAAGDQPQHF. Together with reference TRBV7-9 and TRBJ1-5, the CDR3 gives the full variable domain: DTGVSQNPRHKITKRGQNVTFRCDPISEHNRLYWYRQTLGQGPEFLTYFQNEAQLEKSRLLSDRFSAERPKGSFSTLEIQRTEQGDSAMYLCASSSTAAGDQPQHFGDGTRLSIL.

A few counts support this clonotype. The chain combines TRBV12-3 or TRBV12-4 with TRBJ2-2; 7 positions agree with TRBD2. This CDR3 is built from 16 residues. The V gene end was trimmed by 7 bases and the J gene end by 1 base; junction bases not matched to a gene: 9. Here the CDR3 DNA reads TGTGCCAGCACCCGAGGGGTAGCGGGGAACACCGGGGAGCTGTTTTTT. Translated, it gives CASTRGVAGNTGELFF.

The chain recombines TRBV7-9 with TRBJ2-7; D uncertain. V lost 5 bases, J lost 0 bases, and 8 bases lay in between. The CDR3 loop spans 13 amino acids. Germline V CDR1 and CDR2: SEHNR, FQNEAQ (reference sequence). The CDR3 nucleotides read TGTGCCAGCAGCCATACTCTCTCCTACGAGCAGTACGTC. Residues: CASSHTLSYEQYV.

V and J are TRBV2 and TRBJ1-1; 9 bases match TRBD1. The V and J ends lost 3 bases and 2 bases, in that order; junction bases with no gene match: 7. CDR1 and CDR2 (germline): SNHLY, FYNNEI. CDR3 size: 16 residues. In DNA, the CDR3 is TGTGCCAGCAGTGATTATCGGGGACAGGGCAACACTGAAGCTTTCTTT. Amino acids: CASSDYRGQGNTEAFF.

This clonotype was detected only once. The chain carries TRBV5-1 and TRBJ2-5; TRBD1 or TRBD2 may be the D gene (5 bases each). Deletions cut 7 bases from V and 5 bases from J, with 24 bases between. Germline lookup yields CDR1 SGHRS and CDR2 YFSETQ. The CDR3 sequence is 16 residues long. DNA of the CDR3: TGCGCCAGCGGGGAGTTTTCGGGACGGACGTTGGAGACCCAGTACTTC. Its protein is CASGEFSGRTLETQYF. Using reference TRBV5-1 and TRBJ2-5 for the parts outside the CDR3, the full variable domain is KAGVTQTPRYLIKTRGQQVTLSCSPISGHRSVSWYQQTPGQGLQFLFEYFSETQRNKGNFPGRFSGRQFSNSRSEMNVSTLELGDSALYLCASGEFSGRTLETQYFGPGTRLLVL.

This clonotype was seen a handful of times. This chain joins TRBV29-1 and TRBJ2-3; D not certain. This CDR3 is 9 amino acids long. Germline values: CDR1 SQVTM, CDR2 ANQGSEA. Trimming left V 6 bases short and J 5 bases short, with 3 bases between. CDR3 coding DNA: TGCAGCGTCGGAGATACGCAGTATTTT. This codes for CSVGDTQYF.

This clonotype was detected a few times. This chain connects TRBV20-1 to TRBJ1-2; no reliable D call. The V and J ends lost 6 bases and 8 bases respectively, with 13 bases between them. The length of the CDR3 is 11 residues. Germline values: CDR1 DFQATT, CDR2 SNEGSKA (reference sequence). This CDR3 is CSAPLSGGYTF. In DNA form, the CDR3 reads TGCAGTGCCCCCCTGAGTGGAGGCTACACCTTC.